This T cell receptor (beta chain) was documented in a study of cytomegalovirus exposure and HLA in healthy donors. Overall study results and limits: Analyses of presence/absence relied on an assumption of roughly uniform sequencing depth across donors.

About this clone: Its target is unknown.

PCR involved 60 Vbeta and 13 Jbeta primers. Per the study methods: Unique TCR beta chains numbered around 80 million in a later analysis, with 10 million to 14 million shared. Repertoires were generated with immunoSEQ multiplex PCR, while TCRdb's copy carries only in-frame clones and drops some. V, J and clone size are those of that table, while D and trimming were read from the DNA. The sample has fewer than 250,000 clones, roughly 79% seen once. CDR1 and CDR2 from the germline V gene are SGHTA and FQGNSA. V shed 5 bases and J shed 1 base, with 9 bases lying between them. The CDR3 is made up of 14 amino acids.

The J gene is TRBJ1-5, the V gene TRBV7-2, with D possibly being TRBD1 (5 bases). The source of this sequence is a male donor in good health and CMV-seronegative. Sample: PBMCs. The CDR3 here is CASSPGASNQPQHF. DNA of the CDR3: TGTGCCAGCAGCCCTGGGGCCAGCAATCAGCCCCAGCATTTT. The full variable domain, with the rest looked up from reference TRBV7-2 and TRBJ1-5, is GAGVSQSPSNKVTEKGKDVELRCDPISGHTALYWYRQSLGQGLEFLIYFQGNSAPDKSGLPSDRFSAERTGGSVSTLTIQRTQQEDSAVYLCASSPGASNQPQHFGDGTRLSIL.